The clone carrying this T cell receptor (beta chain) was seen more than once but under ten times. Its antigen is currently unknown. This entry belongs to a study of beta chain features in type 1 diabetes. For the study at large: All samples yielded 107,917,701 examined sorted cells. Study-level points and caveats: A closer apparent resemblance between naive, central memory and Treg TCRB repertoires was seen in patients than in healthy donors. There was a moderate but significant shortening of TCRB CDR3s in all four CD4+ subsets of Type 1 diabetes patients. Resolution of whether HLA type affects TCRB rearrangement was not achieved here.

Germline V gene lookup returns CDR1 SNHLY and CDR2 FYNNEI. V was trimmed by 9 bases and J by 3 bases, leaving 14 bases between them. This CDR3 is built from 13 residues. As every portion of the isolated RNA was reverse transcribed, the sequencing read expressed TCRB transcripts. Measured with immunoSEQ multiplex PCR; TCRdb has only the in-frame clones, and not every one. The sample consists of over 14,000 clones, approximately 76% of them appearing once. Sequenced input: stem cell memory CD4+ T cells from blood. The rearrangement joins TRBV2 to TRBJ1-1, with D maybe TRBD1 (6 bases). This clonotype originated in a woman younger than 30 with type 1 diabetes. The CDR3 here is CARSKGGDTEAFF. The DNA of the CDR3 is TGTGCCAGGTCGAAGGGGGGGGACACTGAAGCTTTCTTT.